This T cell receptor (beta chain) is from a study of technical replicates of blood from a few donors. Method: immunoSEQ multiplex PCR; TCRdb's copy keeps in-frame clones and lacks some. The sample includes about 84,000 clones, approximately 97% of them seen just once. The CDR3 extends over 16 amino acids. Germline CDR1 and CDR2: MNHNS and SASEGT. V was trimmed by 2 bases and J by 0 bases, leaving 14 bases between them. The specimen sequenced was T cells isolated from PBMCs. The chain employs TRBV6-1 and TRBJ2-7; weak D call: TRBD2 (5 bases). This TCR derives from a human donor in good health. Here the CDR3 reads CASSELGRRSSYEQYF. The CDR3 region has the DNA TGTGCCAGCAGTGAATTAGGACGGAGGAGCTCCTACGAGCAGTACTTC.